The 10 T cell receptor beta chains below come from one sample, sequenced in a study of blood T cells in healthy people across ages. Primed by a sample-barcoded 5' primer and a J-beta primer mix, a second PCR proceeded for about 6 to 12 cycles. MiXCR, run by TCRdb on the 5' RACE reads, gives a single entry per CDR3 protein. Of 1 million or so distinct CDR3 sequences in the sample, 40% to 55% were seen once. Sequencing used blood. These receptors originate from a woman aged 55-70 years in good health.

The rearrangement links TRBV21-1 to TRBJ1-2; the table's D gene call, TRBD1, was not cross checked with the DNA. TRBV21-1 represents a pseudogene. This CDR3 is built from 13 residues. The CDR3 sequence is CASSKRQIYGYTF. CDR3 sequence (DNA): TGTGCCAGCAGCAAACGACAGATCTATGGCTACACCTTC.

The CDR3 nucleotides are TGTGCCAGCAGTTTAGGGTCGGCGCGGTACTTC. As protein: CASSLGSARYF. V is TRBV12-3 or TRBV12-4 and J is TRBJ2-5, with D uncertain. This CDR3 is built from 11 residues. Trimming removed 1 base at V and 13 bases at J, with 10 bases between.

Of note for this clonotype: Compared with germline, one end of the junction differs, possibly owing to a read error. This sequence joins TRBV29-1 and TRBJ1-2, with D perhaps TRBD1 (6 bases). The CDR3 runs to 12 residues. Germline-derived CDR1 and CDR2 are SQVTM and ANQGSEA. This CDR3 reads CSSLGTNYGFTF. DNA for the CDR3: TGCAGCTCCCTCGGGACAAACTATGGCTTCACCTTC.

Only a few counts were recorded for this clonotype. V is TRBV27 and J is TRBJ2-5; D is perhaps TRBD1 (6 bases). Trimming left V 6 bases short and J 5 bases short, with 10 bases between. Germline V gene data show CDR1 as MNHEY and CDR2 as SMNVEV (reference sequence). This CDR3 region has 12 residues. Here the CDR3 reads CASRPRGETQYF. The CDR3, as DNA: TGTGCCAGCAGACCGAGGGGGGAGACCCAGTACTTC.

CDR3 region: CASSPTSWDNEQFF. In nucleotides, the CDR3 is TGTGCCAGCAGTCCTACCTCATGGGACAATGAGCAGTTCTTC. The genes are TRBV27 and TRBJ2-1; D gene unclear. From germline, CDR1 is MNHEY and CDR2 SMNVEV (reference sequence). This CDR3 is built from 14 residues. The V end lost 5 bases, the J end lost 5 bases, and 13 bases lay between the germline ends.

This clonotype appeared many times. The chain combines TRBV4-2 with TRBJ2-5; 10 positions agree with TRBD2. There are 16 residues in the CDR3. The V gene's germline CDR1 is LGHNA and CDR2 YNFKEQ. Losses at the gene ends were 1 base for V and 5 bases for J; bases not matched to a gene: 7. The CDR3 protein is CASSQGLAGDRETQYF. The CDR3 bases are TGTGCCAGCAGCCAAGGGCTAGCGGGAGATCGGGAGACCCAGTACTTC.

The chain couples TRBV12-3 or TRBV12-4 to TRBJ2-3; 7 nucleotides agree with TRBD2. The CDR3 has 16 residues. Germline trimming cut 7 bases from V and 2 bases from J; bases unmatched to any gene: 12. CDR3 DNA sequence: TGTGCCAGCACCGAATGGGGGGGAGAAGACACAGATACGCAGTATTTT. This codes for CASTEWGGEDTDTQYF.

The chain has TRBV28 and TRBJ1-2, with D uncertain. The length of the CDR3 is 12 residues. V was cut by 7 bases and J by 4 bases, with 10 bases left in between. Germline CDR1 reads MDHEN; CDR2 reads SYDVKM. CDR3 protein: CASNLGLYGYTF. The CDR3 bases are TGTGCCAGCAACCTCGGACTCTATGGCTACACCTTC.

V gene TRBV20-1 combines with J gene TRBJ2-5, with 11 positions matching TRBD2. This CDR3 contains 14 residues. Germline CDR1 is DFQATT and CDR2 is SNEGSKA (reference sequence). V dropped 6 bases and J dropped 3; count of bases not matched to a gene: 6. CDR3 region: CSAVPGLAEETQYF. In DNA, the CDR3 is TGCAGTGCGGTTCCGGGACTAGCGGAAGAGACCCAGTACTTC.

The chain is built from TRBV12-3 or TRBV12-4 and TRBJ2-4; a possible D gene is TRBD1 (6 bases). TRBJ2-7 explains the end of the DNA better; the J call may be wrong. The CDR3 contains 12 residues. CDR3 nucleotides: TGTGCCAGCAGTTTCGGACAGTCCGAGCAGTACTTC. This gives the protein CASSFGQSEQYF.